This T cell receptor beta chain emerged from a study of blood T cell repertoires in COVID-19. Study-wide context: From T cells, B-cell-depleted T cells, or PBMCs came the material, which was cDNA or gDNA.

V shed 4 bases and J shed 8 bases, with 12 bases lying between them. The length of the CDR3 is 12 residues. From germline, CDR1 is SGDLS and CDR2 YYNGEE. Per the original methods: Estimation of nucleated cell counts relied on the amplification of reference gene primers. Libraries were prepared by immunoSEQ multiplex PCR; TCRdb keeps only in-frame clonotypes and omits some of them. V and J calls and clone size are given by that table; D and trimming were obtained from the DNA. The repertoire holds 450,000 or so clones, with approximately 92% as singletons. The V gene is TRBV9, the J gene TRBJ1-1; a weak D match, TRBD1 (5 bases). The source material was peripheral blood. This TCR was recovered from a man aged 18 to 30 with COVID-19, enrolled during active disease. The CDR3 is CASSLGGDEAFF. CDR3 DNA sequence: TGTGCCAGCAGCCTCGGCGGGGACGAAGCTTTCTTT.